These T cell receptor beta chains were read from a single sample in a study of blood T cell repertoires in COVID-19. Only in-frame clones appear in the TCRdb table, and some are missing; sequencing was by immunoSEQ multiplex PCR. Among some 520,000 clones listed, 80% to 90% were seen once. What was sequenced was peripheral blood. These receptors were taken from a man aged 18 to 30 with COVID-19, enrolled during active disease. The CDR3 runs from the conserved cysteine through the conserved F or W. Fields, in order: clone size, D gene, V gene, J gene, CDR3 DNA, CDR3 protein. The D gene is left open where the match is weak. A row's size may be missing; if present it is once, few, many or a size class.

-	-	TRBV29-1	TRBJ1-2	TGCAGCGTAAAGATTTGGGGGCTAAACAGTGGCTACACCTTC	CSVKIWGLNSGYTF
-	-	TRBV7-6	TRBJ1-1	TGTGCCAGCAGCTTAGGTACAGTGAACACTGAAGCTTTCTTT	CASSLGTVNTEAFF
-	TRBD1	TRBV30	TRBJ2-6	TGTGCCTGGGACAGGGAATTACACGGGGCCAACGTCCTGACTTTC	CAWDRELHGANVLTF
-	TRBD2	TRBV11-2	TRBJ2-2	TGTGCCAGCAGCTTAGATTGGCGGGGGTCGGGCGGGGAGCTGTTTTTT	CASSLDWRGSGGELFF
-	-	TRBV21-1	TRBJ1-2	TGTGCCAGCCAACCAAAAGTCACAGGGGGCTATGGCTACACCTTC	CASQPKVTGGYGYTF
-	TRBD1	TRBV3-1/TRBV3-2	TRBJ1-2	TGTGCCAGCAGCTCCATTGGACAGGTTCGGATTGGCTACACCTTC	CASSSIGQVRIGYTF
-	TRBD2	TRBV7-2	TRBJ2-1	TGTGCCAGCAGCGGACCCGGGACTAGGTACAATGAGCAGTTCTTC	CASSGPGTRYNEQFF
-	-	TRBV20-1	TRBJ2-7	TGCAGTGCTAGAGAGGGGCCCGAGCAGTACTTC	CSAREGPEQYF
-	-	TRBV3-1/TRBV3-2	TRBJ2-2	TGTGCCAGCACCACAGAGTTTCTCACCGGGGAGCTGTTTTTT	CASTTEFLTGELFF
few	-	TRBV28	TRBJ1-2	TGTGCCAGCGGACAGCACTATGGCTACACCTTC	CASGQHYGYTF
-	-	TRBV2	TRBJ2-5	TGTGCCAGCAGTGAAAACAGGGACGGCCAGACCCAGTACTTC	CASSENRDGQTQYF
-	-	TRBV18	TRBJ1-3	TGTGCCAGCTCACGGGAGGAATCTGGAAACACCATATATTTT	CASSREESGNTIYF
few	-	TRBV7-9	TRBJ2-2	TGTGCCAGCAGCTTAGGGCTAGCGAACACCGGGGAGCTGTTTTTT	CASSLGLANTGELFF
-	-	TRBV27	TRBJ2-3	TGTGCCAGCAGTCGAGCCGACACAGATACGCAGTATTTT	CASSRADTDTQYF
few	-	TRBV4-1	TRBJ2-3	TGCGCCAGCAGCCGCGGACACGGCGGGACCTTTGGGACAGATACGCAGTATTTT	CASSRGHGGTFGTDTQYF
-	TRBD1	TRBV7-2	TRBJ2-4	TGTGCCAGCAGCTTAGATCGGACAGGTATTCAGTACTTC	CASSLDRTGIQYF
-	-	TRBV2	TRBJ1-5	TGTGCCAGCAGTGGTCATAGCAATCAGCCCCAGCATTTT	CASSGHSNQPQHF
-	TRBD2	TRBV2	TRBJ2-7	TGTGCCAGCAGCCTGGGACTAGCGGGGGACTCTTACGAGCAGTACTTC	CASSLGLAGDSYEQYF
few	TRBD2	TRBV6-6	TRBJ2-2	TGTGCCAGCAGCCTCCTAGCGGGGGGGTCCGGGGAGCTGTTTTTT	CASSLLAGGSGELFF
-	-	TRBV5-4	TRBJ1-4	TGTGCCAGCAGCTCGGACGGGATCCTTAATGAAAAACTGTTTTTT	CASSSDGILNEKLFF
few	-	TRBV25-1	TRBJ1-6	TGTGCCAGCAGTGGCGGACTGTTACTTAATTCACCCCTCCACTTT	CASSGGLLLNSPLHF
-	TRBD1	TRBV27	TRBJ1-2	TGTGCCAGCAGTCCTATAGGGGACAGGCTCTACACCTTC	CASSPIGDRLYTF
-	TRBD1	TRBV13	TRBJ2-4	TGTGCCAGCAGCTTAAGCGGGACAGGGGCCAAAAACATTCAGTACTTC	CASSLSGTGAKNIQYF
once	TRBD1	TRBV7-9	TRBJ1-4	TGTGCCAGCAGCTCGGGAGAGGGGGCAAAGGGTGAAAAACTGTTTTTT	CASSSGEGAKGEKLFF
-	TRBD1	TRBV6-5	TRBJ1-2	TGTGCCAGCAGGCTAGGGGACAGGGGATACTATGGCTACACCTTC	CASRLGDRGYYGYTF
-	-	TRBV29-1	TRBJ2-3	TGCAGCGTAAGGGAGTGGCGGGCAGATACGCAGTATTTT	CSVREWRADTQYF
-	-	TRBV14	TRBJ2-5	TGTGCCAGCAGTCAGCTTGAGGGGACCCAGTACTTC	CASSQLEGTQYF
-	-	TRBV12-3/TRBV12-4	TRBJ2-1	TGTGCCAGCAGCCGTAGTTGGAATGAGCAGTTCTTC	CASSRSWNEQFF
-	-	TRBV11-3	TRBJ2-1	TGTGCCAGCAGCTTAGATCAGGTAAAACAGTTCTTC	CASSLDQVKQFF
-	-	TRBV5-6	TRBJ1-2	TGTGCCAGCAGCCTAACCGGGATGAACTATGGCTACACCTTC	CASSLTGMNYGYTF
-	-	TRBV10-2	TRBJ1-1	TGCGCCAGCAGTGAGCCCCCCGCTGAAGCTTTCTTT	CASSEPPAEAFF
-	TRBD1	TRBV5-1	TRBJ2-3	TGCGCCAGCAGACCCCGGACAGGAAACACAGATACGCAGTATTTT	CASRPRTGNTDTQYF
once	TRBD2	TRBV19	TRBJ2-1	TGTGCCAGTAGTAGGACTAGCGGGAGGGCCTACAATGAGCAGTTCTTC	CASSRTSGRAYNEQFF
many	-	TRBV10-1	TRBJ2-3	TGCGCCAGCAGTGAGTCCGGTCTGAAGCAGTATTTT	CASSESGLKQYF
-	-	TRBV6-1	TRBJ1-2	TGTGCCAGCAGTGAACAGGGGAAGTATGGCTACACCTTC	CASSEQGKYGYTF
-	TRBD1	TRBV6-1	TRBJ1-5	TGTGCCAGCAGTGAAGCGCGGGGCAGGGGGCTGGCCTCTGGTCAGCCCCAGCATTTT	CASSEARGRGLASGQPQHF
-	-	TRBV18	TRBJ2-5	TGTGCCAGCTCACCAGGCTCTAGTACGGAGACCCAGTACTTC	CASSPGSSTETQYF
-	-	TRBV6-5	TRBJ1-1	TGTGCCAGCAGTTCGCGACAGGAAGCTTTCTTT	CASSSRQEAFF
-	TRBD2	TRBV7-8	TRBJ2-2	TGTGCCAGCACGGCTAGCGGGAGTTTAACCGGGGAGCTGTTTTTT	CASTASGSLTGELFF
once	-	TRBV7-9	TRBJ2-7	TGTGCCAGCAGCCACCCTAGCGATCCCTACGAGCAGTACTTC	CASSHPSDPYEQYF
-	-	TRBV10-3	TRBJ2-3	TGTGCCATCAGGGCGGGATCGGGAACAGATACGCAGTATTTT	CAIRAGSGTDTQYF
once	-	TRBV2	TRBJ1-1	TGTGCCAGCCGTGAGGTGGGGGGTATCGGGACTGAAGCTTTCTTT	CASREVGGIGTEAFF
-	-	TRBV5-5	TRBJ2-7	TGTGCCAGCAGCAGAACAGGGTACGAGCAGTACTTC	CASSRTGYEQYF
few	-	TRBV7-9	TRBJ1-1	TGTGCCAGCAGCTTAGGCGGTTCCACTGAAGCTTTCTTT	CASSLGGSTEAFF
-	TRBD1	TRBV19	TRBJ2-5	TGTGCCAGTAGCTCGTTCCCCGGGACAGGGACTGAAGAGACCCAGTACTTC	CASSSFPGTGTEETQYF
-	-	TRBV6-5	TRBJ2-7	TGTGCCAGCAGCGATCCCGGGATCCCCTACGAGCAGTACTTC	CASSDPGIPYEQYF
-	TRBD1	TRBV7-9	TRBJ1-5	TGTGCCAGCAGCTCGGACAGGGGGTTCAATCAGCCCCAGCATTTT	CASSSDRGFNQPQHF
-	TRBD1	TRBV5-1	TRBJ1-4	TGCGCCAGCAGCCTCCCCGGGACAGGGGACGAAAAACTGTTTTTT	CASSLPGTGDEKLFF
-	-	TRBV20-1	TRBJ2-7	TGCAGTGCTAGAGTACAGACCGAGCAGTACTTC	CSARVQTEQYF
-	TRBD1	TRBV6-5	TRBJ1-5	TGTGCCAGCGGGAGACAGGGCTTCGATGCGCAGCCCCAGCATTTT	CASGRQGFDAQPQHF
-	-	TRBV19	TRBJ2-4	TGTGCCAGTAGTAATATTATCCGGGATACCAAAAACATTCAGTACTTC	CASSNIIRDTKNIQYF
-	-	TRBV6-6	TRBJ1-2	TGTGCCAGCAGCCCCGTGGGGCCGGGCTATGGCTACACCTTC	CASSPVGPGYGYTF